This T cell receptor (beta chain) was captured by sequencing in a study of blood T cell repertoires in COVID-19. Study information: Samples came from the United States, Italy and Spain, spanning acute and convalescent COVID-19. T cells, B-cell-depleted T cells, or PBMCs provided the cDNA or gDNA that served as material.

How the authors handled the data: The authors estimated nucleated cell counts from reference gene primer amplification. Data came from immunoSEQ multiplex PCR; TCRdb stores just in-frame clones and leaves some out. The DNA gave D and trimming, while V, J and clone size come from that table. The sample consists of roughly 80,000 clones, roughly nine tenths of them appearing once. The CDR3 loop spans 14 amino acids. The V segment lost 6 bases and the J segment 3 bases; nucleotides outside the gene matches: 6. Looked up from germline, CDR1 is WSHSY and CDR2 is SAAADI. The V gene is TRBV10-2, the J gene TRBJ2-7, with 9 bases matching TRBD1. Material: peripheral blood. The TCR was taken from a woman older than 75 with active or convalescent COVID-19. The CDR3 DNA reads as TGCGCCAGCAGAAGCGGGACAGGGAACTACGAGCAGTACTTC. It yields the protein CASRSGTGNYEQYF.